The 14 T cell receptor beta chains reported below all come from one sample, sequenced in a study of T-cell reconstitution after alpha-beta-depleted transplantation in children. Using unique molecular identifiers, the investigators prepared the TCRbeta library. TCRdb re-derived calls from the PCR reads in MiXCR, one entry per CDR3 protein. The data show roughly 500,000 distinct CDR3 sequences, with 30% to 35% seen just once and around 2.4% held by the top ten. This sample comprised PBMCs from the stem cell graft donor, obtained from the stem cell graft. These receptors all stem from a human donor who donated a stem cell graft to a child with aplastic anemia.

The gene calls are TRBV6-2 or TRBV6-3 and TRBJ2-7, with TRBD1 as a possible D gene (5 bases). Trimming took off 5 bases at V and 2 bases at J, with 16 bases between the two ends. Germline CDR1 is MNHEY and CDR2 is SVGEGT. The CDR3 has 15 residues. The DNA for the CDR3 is TGTGCCAGCAGTGTGGGGCTTGAGAGGACCTACGAGCAGTACTTC. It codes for CASSVGLERTYEQYF.

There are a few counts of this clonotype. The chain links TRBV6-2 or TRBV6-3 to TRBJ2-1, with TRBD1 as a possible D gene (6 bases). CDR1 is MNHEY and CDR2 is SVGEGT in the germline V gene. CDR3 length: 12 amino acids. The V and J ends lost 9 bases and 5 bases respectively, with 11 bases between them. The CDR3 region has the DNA TGTGCCAGTAAGAACAGGGACAATGAGCAGTTCTTC. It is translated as CASKNRDNEQFF.

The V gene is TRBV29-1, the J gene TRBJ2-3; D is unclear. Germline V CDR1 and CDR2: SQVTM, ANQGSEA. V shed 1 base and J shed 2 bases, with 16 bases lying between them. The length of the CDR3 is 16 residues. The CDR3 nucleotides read TGCAGCGTTGAAGTCCCCGGTCCAGGATACACAGATACGCAGTATTTT. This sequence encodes CSVEVPGPGYTDTQYF.

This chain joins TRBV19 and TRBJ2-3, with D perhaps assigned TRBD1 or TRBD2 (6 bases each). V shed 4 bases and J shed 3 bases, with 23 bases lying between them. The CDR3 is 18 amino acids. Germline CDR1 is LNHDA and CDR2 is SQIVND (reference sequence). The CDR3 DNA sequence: TGTGCCAGTAGTACCGACGAATTACAGGGAGGTACAACAGATACGCAGTATTTT. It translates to CASSTDELQGGTTDTQYF.

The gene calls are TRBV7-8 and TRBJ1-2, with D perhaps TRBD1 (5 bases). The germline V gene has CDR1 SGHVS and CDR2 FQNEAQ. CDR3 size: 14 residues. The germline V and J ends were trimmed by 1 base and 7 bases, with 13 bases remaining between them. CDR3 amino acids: CASSLDLGGAGYTF. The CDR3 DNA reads TGTGCCAGCAGCTTAGATTTGGGTGGGGCTGGCTACACCTTC.

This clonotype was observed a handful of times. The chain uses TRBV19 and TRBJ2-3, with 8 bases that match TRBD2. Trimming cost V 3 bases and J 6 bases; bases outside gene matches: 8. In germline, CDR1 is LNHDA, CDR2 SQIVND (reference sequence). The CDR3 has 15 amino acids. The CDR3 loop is CASSIGAGAYDTQYF. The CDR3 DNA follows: TGTGCCAGTAGTATCGGAGCGGGAGCCTACGATACGCAGTATTTT.

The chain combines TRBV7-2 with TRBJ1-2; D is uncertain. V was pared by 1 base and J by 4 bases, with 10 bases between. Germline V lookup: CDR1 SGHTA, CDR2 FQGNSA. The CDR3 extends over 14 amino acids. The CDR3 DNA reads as TGTGCCAGCAGCTTAGATAAGGGCGCCTATGGCTACACCTTC. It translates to CASSLDKGAYGYTF.

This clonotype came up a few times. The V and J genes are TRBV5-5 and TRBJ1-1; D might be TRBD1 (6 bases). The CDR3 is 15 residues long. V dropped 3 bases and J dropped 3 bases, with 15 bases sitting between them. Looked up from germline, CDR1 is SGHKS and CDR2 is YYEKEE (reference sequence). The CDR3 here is CASSYNQGLYTEAFF. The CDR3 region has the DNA TGTGCCAGCAGCTACAATCAGGGGTTGTACACTGAAGCTTTCTTT.

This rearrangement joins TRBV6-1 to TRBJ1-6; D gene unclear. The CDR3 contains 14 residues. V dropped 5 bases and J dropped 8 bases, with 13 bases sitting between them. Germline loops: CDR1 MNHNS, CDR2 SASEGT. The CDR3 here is CASSLPGRHSPLHF. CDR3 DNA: TGTGCCAGCAGTCTTCCCGGGAGGCATTCACCCCTCCACTTT.

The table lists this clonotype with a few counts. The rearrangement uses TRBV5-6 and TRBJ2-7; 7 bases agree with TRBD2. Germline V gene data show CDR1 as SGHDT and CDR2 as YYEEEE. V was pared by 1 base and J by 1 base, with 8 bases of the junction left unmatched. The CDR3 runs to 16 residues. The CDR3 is CASSLWGGRHSYEQYF. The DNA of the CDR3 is TGTGCCAGCAGCTTGTGGGGCGGGAGACATTCCTACGAGCAGTACTTC.

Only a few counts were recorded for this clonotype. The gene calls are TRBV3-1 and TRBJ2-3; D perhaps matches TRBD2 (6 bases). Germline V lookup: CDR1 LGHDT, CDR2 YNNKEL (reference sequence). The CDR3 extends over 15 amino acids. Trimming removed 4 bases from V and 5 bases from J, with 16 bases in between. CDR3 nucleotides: TGTGCCAGCAGCCGCCAACCTACGGAGGGAGATACGCAGTATTTT. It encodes CASSRQPTEGDTQYF.

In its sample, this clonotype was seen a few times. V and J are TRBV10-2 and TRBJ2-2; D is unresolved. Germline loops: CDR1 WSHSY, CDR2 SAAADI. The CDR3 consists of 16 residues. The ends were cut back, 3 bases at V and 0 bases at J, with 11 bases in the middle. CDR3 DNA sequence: TGCGCCAGCAGTGATGTACTGGAGACGAACACCGGGGAGCTGTTTTTT. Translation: CASSDVLETNTGELFF.

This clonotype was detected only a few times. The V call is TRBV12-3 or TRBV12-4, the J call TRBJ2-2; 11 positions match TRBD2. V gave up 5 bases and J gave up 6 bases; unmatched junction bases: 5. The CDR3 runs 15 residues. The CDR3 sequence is CASSRLAGIAGELFF. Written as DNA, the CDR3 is TGTGCCAGCAGTAGACTAGCGGGAATAGCCGGGGAGCTGTTTTTT.

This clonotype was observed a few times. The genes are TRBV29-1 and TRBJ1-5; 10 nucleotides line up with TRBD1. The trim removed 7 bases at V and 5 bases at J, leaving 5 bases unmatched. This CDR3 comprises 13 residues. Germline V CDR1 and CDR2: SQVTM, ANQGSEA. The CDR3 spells CSARDRGDQPQHF. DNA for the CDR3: TGCAGCGCTAGGGACAGGGGTGATCAGCCCCAGCATTTT.